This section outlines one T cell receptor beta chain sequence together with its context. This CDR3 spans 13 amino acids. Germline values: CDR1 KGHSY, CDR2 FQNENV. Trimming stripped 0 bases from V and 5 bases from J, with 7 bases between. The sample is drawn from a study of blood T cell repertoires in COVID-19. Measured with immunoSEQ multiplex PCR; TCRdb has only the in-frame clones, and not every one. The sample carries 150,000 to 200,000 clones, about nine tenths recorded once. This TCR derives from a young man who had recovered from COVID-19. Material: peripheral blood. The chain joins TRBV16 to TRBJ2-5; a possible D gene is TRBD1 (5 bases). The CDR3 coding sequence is TGTGCCAGCAGCCAATCCAAGGGGGAGACCCAGTACTTC. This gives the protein CASSQSKGETQYF.